A single T cell receptor (beta chain) is shown here with its context. What it binds is unknown. This sample stems from a study of OX40 agonist ivuxolimab in advanced cancers. Study background: Previous treatment with anti-PD-1, anti-PD-L1 or anti-CTLA-4 therapy was allowed; about 44% had received some.

Repertoires were generated with immunoSEQ multiplex PCR, while TCRdb's copy carries only in-frame clones and drops some. The data show around 57,000 clones, with 82% seen just once and more than 0.4% held by the top ten. Germline V gene sequence: CDR1 SGHNT, CDR2 YYREEE (reference sequence). Trimming pared 7 bases from V and 0 bases from J, leaving 16 bases between. The CDR3 sequence is 15 residues long. Study-level results: Also showing low normalized T-cell clonal expansion were some of the nonresponders. Blood T cells, both CD4+ and CD8+, expanded clonally by week 6 at 0.1 to 3.0 mg/kg. Compared with CD4+, CD8+ T cells on average had more expanded clones.

This TCR derives from an adult with an advanced solid tumor such as melanoma, head and neck, liver or kidney cancer. V and J are TRBV5-4 and TRBJ1-1; no reliable D call. Sequenced material: CD4+ or CD8+ T cells sorted from blood, taken in a trial of the OX40 agonist ivuxolimab. As DNA, the CDR3 is TGTGCCAGCCACAATCGGTGGATAATGAACACTGAAGCTTTCTTT. Protein: CASHNRWIMNTEAFF.